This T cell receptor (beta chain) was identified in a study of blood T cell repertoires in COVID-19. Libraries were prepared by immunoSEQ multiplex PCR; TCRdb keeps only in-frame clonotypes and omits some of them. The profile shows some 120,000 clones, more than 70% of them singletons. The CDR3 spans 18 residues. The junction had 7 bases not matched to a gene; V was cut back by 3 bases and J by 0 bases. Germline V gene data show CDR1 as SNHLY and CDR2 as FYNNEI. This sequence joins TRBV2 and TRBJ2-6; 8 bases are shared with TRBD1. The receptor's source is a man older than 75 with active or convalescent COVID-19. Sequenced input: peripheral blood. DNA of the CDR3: TGTGCCAGCAGTGATTTGGGACAGGTGATCTCTGGGGCCAACGTCCTGACTTTC. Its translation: CASSDLGQVISGANVLTF.